This T cell receptor (beta chain) was captured by sequencing in a study of T cell repertoires in cytomegalovirus infection (dated by TCRdb to about 2019). About the investigation overall: Donor HLA type was relevant to the analysis, because carriage of CMV infection together with the matching HLA type was indicated by public TCR beta signatures. Study-wide conclusions, independent of this receptor: In both this cohort and an independent roughly 330-donor cohort, the cumulative frequency of public TCR beta family members distinguished carriers of CMV infection plus the relevant HLA type. In the ex vivo response, HLA-C-restricted CMV-specific TCR beta clonotypes were dominant, and in two of eight donors the single most frequent clonotype came from this HLA-C-restricted group.

In regard to this clonotype: What antigen it recognizes has not been identified. Per-base qualities were not stored, and no clone one base away is much larger.

The germline V gene supplies CDR1 KGHDR and CDR2 SFDVKD. Taken from cysteine to phenylalanine, the CDR3 has 13 residues. The retained sequence is limited to the CDR3, 39 bases, with the frame set at the first base. V drops 3 bases and J drops 3 bases, leaving 8 bases in between. These reads were obtained on an Illumina HiSeq 1500. Using fastp at Q25 and MiXCR, TCRdb reprocessed the public reads and kept productive beta chains. Every entry covers one CDR3 protein and lists the most common genes and DNA from its rows. The sample table lists more than 350,000 distinct CDR3 sequences, 30% to 40% of them with a count of one. The ten largest clones represent roughly 15% of the sample.

The TCR originated in a human donor in good health (CMV status not recorded). Some clones in this sample may be carry-over from other donors' samples. Sequenced: PBMCs. The chain couples TRBV24-1 to TRBJ2-7, with the D gene too uncertain to name. Here is the DNA: TGTGCCACCAGTGATCAGAAATTCTACGAGCAGTACTTC. The translation is CATSDQKFYEQYF.